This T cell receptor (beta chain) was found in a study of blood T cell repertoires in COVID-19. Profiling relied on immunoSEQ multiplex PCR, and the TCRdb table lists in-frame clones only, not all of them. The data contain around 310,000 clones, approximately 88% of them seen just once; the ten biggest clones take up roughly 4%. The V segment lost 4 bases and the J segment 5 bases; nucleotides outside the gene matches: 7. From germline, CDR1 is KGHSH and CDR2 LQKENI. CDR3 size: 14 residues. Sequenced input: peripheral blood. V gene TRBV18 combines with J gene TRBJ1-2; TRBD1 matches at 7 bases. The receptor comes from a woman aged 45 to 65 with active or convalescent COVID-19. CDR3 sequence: CASSLFPGQYGYTF. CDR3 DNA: TGTGCCAGCTCACTTTTCCCGGGACAGTATGGCTACACCTTC. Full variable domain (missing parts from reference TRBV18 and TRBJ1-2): NAGVMQNPRHLVRRRGQEARLRCSPMKGHSHVYWYRQLPEEGLKFMVYLQKENIIDESGMPKERFSAEFPKEGPSILRIQQVVRGDSAAYFCASSLFPGQYGYTFGSGTRLTVV.